A selection of T cell receptor beta chains follows, all from one sample in a study of shared clonotypes between healthy human individuals. Clones were sequenced by immunoSEQ multiplex PCR, and TCRdb holds only the in-frame ones, with some missing. The sample has some 2,000,000 clones, around 95% seen once. The sequenced sample was naive CD4+ T cells sorted from blood. The receptors shown here come from a man between 18 and 29 years old in good health. Each CDR3 is given with its conserved first and last residue. Fields, in order: J gene, D gene, V gene, clone size, CDR3 DNA, CDR3 protein. A D gene is named only where the DNA matches it firmly. Not all rows give a size; the values are once, few, many and, for expanded clones, a class.

J: TRBJ1-2
D: NA
V: TRBV19
size: NA
DNA: TGTGCCAGTAGTATCGGCCAGGGTAGCTATGGCTACACCTTC
CDR3: CASSIGQGSYGYTF

J: TRBJ2-1
D: NA
V: TRBV7-3
size: NA
DNA: TGTGCCAGCAGCTTAACACGGTTCAGGGAAGGTTACAATGAGCAGTTCTTC
CDR3: CASSLTRFREGYNEQFF

J: TRBJ1-3
D: NA
V: TRBV13
size: NA
DNA: TGTGCCAGCAGCTTAGGGGCAGGGGCTGGAAACACCATATATTTT
CDR3: CASSLGAGAGNTIYF

J: TRBJ1-3
D: TRBD1
V: TRBV6-5
size: NA
DNA: TGTGCCAGCAGTTCGACAGGGGGCACAACTGGAAACACCATATATTTT
CDR3: CASSSTGGTTGNTIYF

J: TRBJ1-2
D: TRBD1
V: TRBV30
size: once
DNA: TGTGCCTGGGTTAAGGGGGCCTATGGCTACACCTTC
CDR3: CAWVKGAYGYTF

J: TRBJ2-1
D: NA
V: TRBV7-9
size: NA
DNA: TGTGCCAGCAGCGACTCGGGACAACTACGGGATGAGCAGTTCTTC
CDR3: CASSDSGQLRDEQFF

J: TRBJ2-1
D: NA
V: TRBV9
size: NA
DNA: TGTGCCAGCAGCGTCACAGACCGCTACAATGAGCAGTTCTTC
CDR3: CASSVTDRYNEQFF

J: TRBJ1-1
D: NA
V: TRBV7-6
size: once
DNA: TGTGCCAGCAGCTTAGGCAGGAACACTGAAGCTTTCTTT
CDR3: CASSLGRNTEAFF

J: TRBJ2-3
D: NA
V: TRBV7-2
size: NA
DNA: TGTGCCAGCAGCTTAGCGCTCCCTGGCACAGATACGCAGTATTTT
CDR3: CASSLALPGTDTQYF

J: TRBJ2-3
D: TRBD2
V: TRBV19
size: NA
DNA: TGTGCCAGTAGTAGGACTAGCGTATTAGATACGCAGTATTTT
CDR3: CASSRTSVLDTQYF

J: TRBJ1-1
D: NA
V: TRBV6-5
size: NA
DNA: TGTGCCAGCAGTTACTCAGTGGGGGCGAACACTGGAGCTTTCTTT
CDR3: CASSYSVGANTGAFF

J: TRBJ1-6
D: NA
V: TRBV30
size: NA
DNA: TGTGCCTGGAGTGTACGGCCCCGGGGCGGGAGTTCACCCCTCCACTTT
CDR3: CAWSVRPRGGSSPLHF

J: TRBJ1-2
D: NA
V: TRBV9
size: NA
DNA: TGTGCCAGCAGCGCCACAATGGACTATGGCTACACCTTC
CDR3: CASSATMDYGYTF

J: TRBJ1-5
D: NA
V: TRBV6-5
size: NA
DNA: TGTGCCAGCAGTTACTATCCAGGGAGCAATCAGCCCCAGCATTTT
CDR3: CASSYYPGSNQPQHF

J: TRBJ1-6
D: TRBD1
V: TRBV5-1
size: NA
DNA: TGCGCCAGCAGCTTGGAAGGTTTGGGACAGTCTTCACCCCTCCACTTT
CDR3: CASSLEGLGQSSPLHF

J: TRBJ1-4
D: NA
V: TRBV4-1
size: NA
DNA: TGCGCCAGCAGCCGGGGGATTAATGAAAAACTGTTTTTT
CDR3: CASSRGINEKLFF

J: TRBJ1-5
D: NA
V: TRBV10-3
size: NA
DNA: TGTGCCATCAGCGCACAGGGTCTCAATCAGCCCCAGCATTTT
CDR3: CAISAQGLNQPQHF

J: TRBJ1-3
D: NA
V: TRBV18
size: NA
DNA: TGTGCCAGCTCACCACCGCGGGTTCCTGGAAACACCATATATTTT
CDR3: CASSPPRVPGNTIYF

J: TRBJ2-1
D: TRBD1
V: TRBV7-9
size: NA
DNA: TGTGCCAGCAGCTCCCGGACAGGGGATTCACTAAGGAACAATGAGCAGTTCTTC
CDR3: CASSSRTGDSLRNNEQFF

J: TRBJ2-5
D: NA
V: TRBV27
size: NA
DNA: TGTGCCAGCGCCGACGTAGCGGAACAAGAGACCCAGTACTTC
CDR3: CASADVAEQETQYF

J: TRBJ2-5
D: NA
V: TRBV28
size: NA
DNA: TGTGCCAGCAGGCTTGTTGAGACCCAGTACTTC
CDR3: CASRLVETQYF

J: TRBJ2-1
D: TRBD2
V: TRBV7-2
size: NA
DNA: TGTGCCAGCAGGGTTACTAGCGGGGTCTACAATGAGCAGTTCTTC
CDR3: CASRVTSGVYNEQFF

J: TRBJ1-2
D: NA
V: TRBV30
size: NA
DNA: TGTGCCTGGAGTGTACTCGACCGGAGCTATGGCTACACCTTC
CDR3: CAWSVLDRSYGYTF

J: TRBJ2-5
D: NA
V: TRBV6-5
size: NA
DNA: TGTGCCAGCAGTTACCTTCTGGGAGGAGAGACCCAGTACTTC
CDR3: CASSYLLGGETQYF

J: TRBJ1-5
D: TRBD1
V: TRBV7-2
size: NA
DNA: TGTGCCAGCAGCCGAACAGGGGGCAATCAGCCCCAGCATTTT
CDR3: CASSRTGGNQPQHF

J: TRBJ1-1
D: NA
V: TRBV6-5
size: NA
DNA: TGTGCCAGCAGTAGACAGATTATGAACACTGAAGCTTTCTTT
CDR3: CASSRQIMNTEAFF

J: TRBJ1-3
D: NA
V: TRBV5-6
size: NA
DNA: TGTGCCAGCAGCTTGAAATATTGGGACAAGACTGGAAACACCATATATTTT
CDR3: CASSLKYWDKTGNTIYF

J: TRBJ2-1
D: TRBD2
V: TRBV6-1
size: NA
DNA: TGTGCCAGCAGCCCACTAGCGGGAGGGCCTAGTGAGCAGTTCTTC
CDR3: CASSPLAGGPSEQFF

J: TRBJ2-7
D: NA
V: TRBV5-1
size: few
DNA: TGCGCCAGCAGCGGGGACATCGGCTCCTACGAGCAGTACTTC
CDR3: CASSGDIGSYEQYF

J: TRBJ2-7
D: NA
V: TRBV18
size: NA
DNA: TGTGCCAGCTCACCACTTAGCGGCTATAGCTCCTACGAGCAGTACTTC
CDR3: CASSPLSGYSSYEQYF

J: TRBJ1-2
D: TRBD1
V: TRBV10-2
size: NA
DNA: TGCGCCAGCACCGACAGACAGGGAGATGGCTACACCTTC
CDR3: CASTDRQGDGYTF

J: TRBJ2-1
D: TRBD2
V: TRBV5-1
size: NA
DNA: TGCGCCAGCAGCATTCGCCGACTAGCGGGAGGGAACAATGAGCAGTTCTTC
CDR3: CASSIRRLAGGNNEQFF

J: TRBJ2-3
D: TRBD2
V: TRBV13
size: NA
DNA: TGTGCCAGCAGCCCAGAATGGACTAGCGGGAGTTATACGCAGTATTTT
CDR3: CASSPEWTSGSYTQYF

J: TRBJ2-1
D: NA
V: TRBV9
size: NA
DNA: TGTGCCAGCAGCGTAGAATCCGGGAACGGCTACAATGAGCAGTTCTTC
CDR3: CASSVESGNGYNEQFF

J: TRBJ1-2
D: NA
V: TRBV6-1
size: NA
DNA: TGTGCCAGCAGTGAAGAATGGGGCGGCTACACCTTC
CDR3: CASSEEWGGYTF

J: TRBJ2-2
D: NA
V: TRBV2
size: NA
DNA: TGTGCCAGCAGTGACAACAGGGCAACCGGGGAGCTGTTTTTT
CDR3: CASSDNRATGELFF

J: TRBJ1-2
D: NA
V: TRBV6-5
size: NA
DNA: TGTGCCAGCAGTTACTCTGGGAGCTATCCCTCCTATGGCTACACCTTC
CDR3: CASSYSGSYPSYGYTF

J: TRBJ1-4
D: TRBD1
V: TRBV5-1
size: NA
DNA: TGCGCCAGCAGCCCCCCCGGGACAGGGGGCGCAGATGAAAAACTGTTTTTT
CDR3: CASSPPGTGGADEKLFF

J: TRBJ1-2
D: NA
V: TRBV6-5
size: NA
DNA: TGTGCCAGCAGTTACGCTCGCCGAGGGTCCTATGGCTACACCTTC
CDR3: CASSYARRGSYGYTF

J: TRBJ2-5
D: TRBD1
V: TRBV5-1
size: NA
DNA: TGCGCCAGCAGCGCCCAGCCGGGACAGCTACAAGAGACCCAGTACTTC
CDR3: CASSAQPGQLQETQYF

J: TRBJ1-2
D: NA
V: TRBV6-1
size: NA
DNA: TGTGCCAGCAGTGAAAGCCAGGGGAGAGCTAACTATGGCTACACCTTC
CDR3: CASSESQGRANYGYTF

J: TRBJ2-2
D: NA
V: TRBV18
size: NA
DNA: TGTGCCAGCTCACCGGGACAAATCGAAACCGGGGAGCTGTTTTTT
CDR3: CASSPGQIETGELFF

J: TRBJ1-3
D: NA
V: TRBV5-1
size: NA
DNA: TGCGCCAGCAGCTTGGAGGGGACCTCTGGAAACACCATATATTTT
CDR3: CASSLEGTSGNTIYF

J: TRBJ1-4
D: TRBD1
V: TRBV10-3
size: NA
DNA: TGTGCCATCAGTGAGAATATTTTACCCGGGACAGGCAATGAAAAACTGTTTTTT
CDR3: CAISENILPGTGNEKLFF

J: TRBJ2-7
D: NA
V: TRBV30
size: NA
DNA: TGTGCCTGGAGTGTACTTCGAGCCTACGAGCAGTACTTC
CDR3: CAWSVLRAYEQYF

J: TRBJ2-2
D: NA
V: TRBV7-2
size: NA
DNA: TGTGCCAGCAGGTCGCCTGGACCCGGGGAGCTGTTTTTT
CDR3: CASRSPGPGELFF